The 21 T cell receptor beta chains presented below share a single source sample, sequenced in a study of low-dose radiotherapy and immunotherapy resistance in tumors. TRAV- and TRBV-specific primers, spanning alpha and beta chains, primed first-strand cDNA. The authors ran 20 PCR cycles to amplify TCRs with a constant-region primer and V-primer adapter. TCRdb independently ran MiXCR on the reads; one entry per CDR3 protein. The table includes approximately 100,000 distinct CDR3 sequences, less than 25% detected once. Noted time point: after trial treatment. The treatment was: LDRT plus nivolumab, ipilimumab, low-dose cyclophosphamide and aspirin (RACIN trial). The source material was PBMCs, sampled after low-dose radiotherapy plus immunotherapy. The receptor set was obtained from a male donor with prostate cancer.

This clonotype was detected ten times or more. The chain is built from TRBV27 and TRBJ1-1; D ambiguous. This CDR3 region has 13 residues. Germline V gene lookup returns CDR1 MNHEY and CDR2 SMNVEV (reference sequence). V was trimmed by 5 bases and J by 1 base, leaving 8 bases between them. CDR3 DNA: TGTGCCAGCAGTCGAGAGGGGAACACTGAAGCTTTCTTT. The encoded protein is CASSREGNTEAFF.

This clonotype was found many times. V usage is TRBV5-6 and J usage is TRBJ2-5; TRBD2 agrees at 12 bases. V dropped 4 bases and J dropped 2; count of bases not matched to a gene: 6. The CDR3 is made up of 16 amino acids. The V gene's germline CDR1 is SGHDT and CDR2 YYEEEE. The CDR3 protein is CASSALTSGGQETQYF. The CDR3 bases are TGTGCCAGCAGCGCCCTGACTAGCGGGGGACAAGAGACCCAGTACTTC.

At least ten counts were recorded for this clonotype. The chain employs TRBV2 and TRBJ2-5; possibly TRBD1 for D (5 bases). Germline values: CDR1 SNHLY, CDR2 FYNNEI. The CDR3 totals 15 residues. Trimming took 0 bases from V and 0 from J, leaving 8 bases between them. DNA for the CDR3: TGTGCCAGCAGTGAAGCTTGGGGCGACCAAGAGACCCAGTACTTC. Its protein product is CASSEAWGDQETQYF.

The table lists this clonotype with many counts. J is TRBJ1-3 and V is TRBV20-1; no clear D gene. Per germline, CDR1 DFQATT and CDR2 SNEGSKA (reference sequence). This CDR3 has 13 amino acids. The V end was cut by 6 bases, the J end by 4 bases, with 13 bases between. In nucleotides, the CDR3 is TGCAGTGCCCGCTCGGGGTCGGGAAACACCATATATTTT. It specifies CSARSGSGNTIYF.

On this clonotype itself: This probably arose from a read error, given a far larger clone one base away. This sequence joins TRBV5-1 and TRBJ2-7, with D perhaps matching TRBD1 or TRBD2 (5 bases each). CDR1 and CDR2 from the germline V gene are SGHRS and YFSETQ. Trimming removed 6 bases from V and 7 bases from J, with 14 bases in between. The CDR3 sequence is 12 residues long. CDR3 sequence (DNA): TGCGCCAGCATGGGGGAACCCCCTGAGCAGTACTTC. As protein: CASMGEPPEQYF.

This clonotype was found many times. The V and J genes are TRBV29-1 and TRBJ2-3; 8 positions agree with TRBD2. The ends lost 4 bases at V and 0 bases at J; junction bases unmatched: 18. Germline V lookup: CDR1 SQVTM, CDR2 ANQGSEA. There are 19 residues in the CDR3. DNA for the CDR3: TGCAGCGTTGTCAGGCGGACCCCCACAGAGCGGGGGAGCACAGATACGCAGTATTTT. Encoded protein: CSVVRRTPTERGSTDTQYF.

This clonotype was seen at least ten times. The CDR3 region has the DNA TGTGCCAGTAGGGACGCCGGGACAGGGAGAACCGGGGAGCTGTTTTTT. It is translated as CASRDAGTGRTGELFF. V usage is TRBV19 and J usage is TRBJ2-2; 9 positions match TRBD1. This CDR3 contains 16 residues. CDR1 LNHDA and CDR2 SQIVND come from the germline V gene (reference sequence). V shed 6 bases, J shed 5 bases, and the junction held 10 bases outside the gene matches.

This chain joins TRBV27 and TRBJ2-2, with D hard to call. The CDR3 is 13 amino acids. The V and J ends lost 6 bases and 0 bases respectively, with 5 bases between them. Germline-derived CDR1 and CDR2 are MNHEY and SMNVEV (reference sequence). The chain's CDR3 is CASRNPNTGELFF. The CDR3 region has the DNA TGTGCCAGCAGGAACCCGAACACCGGGGAGCTGTTTTTT.

In regard to this clonotype: A read error likely explains this, since a far larger clone differs by one base. The CDR3 is CASSQGAGRSYNEQYF. The DNA of the CDR3 is TGTGCCAGCAGCCAAGGGGCCGGACGGAGCTACAATGAGCAGTACTTC. The rearrangement joins TRBV14 to TRBJ2-7; D not resolved. There are 16 residues in the CDR3. Trimming took 1 base from V and 7 from J, leaving 20 bases between them. In germline, CDR1 is SGHDN, CDR2 FVKESK.

Many counts were recorded for this clonotype. The rearrangement joins TRBV5-6 to TRBJ2-7, with TRBD1 matching 9 bases. Germline V CDR1 and CDR2: SGHDT, YYEEEE. The CDR3 covers 14 residues. The V segment lost 5 bases and the J segment 2 bases; nucleotides outside the gene matches: 5. DNA for the CDR3: TGTGCCAGCAGTCCCACAGGGGGCCCCTACGAGCAGTACTTC. It specifies CASSPTGGPYEQYF.

Ten or more counts support this clonotype. The rearrangement uses TRBV5-5 and TRBJ1-5; D is ambiguous. The germline V and J ends were trimmed by 1 base and 1 base, with 9 bases remaining between them. CDR3 length: 15 residues. CDR1 is SGHKS, CDR2 YYEKEE, per germline (reference sequence). This CDR3 reads CASSLWGASNQPQHF. In nucleotides, the CDR3 is TGTGCCAGCAGCTTGTGGGGAGCAAGCAATCAGCCCCAGCATTTT.

This clonotype has more than one count but fewer than ten. The V and J genes are TRBV6-2 or TRBV6-3 and TRBJ2-7; TRBD1 matches at 11 bases. The junction had 6 bases not matched to a gene; V was cut back by 3 bases and J by 5 bases. The CDR3 spans 15 residues. CDR1 MNHEY and CDR2 SVGEGT come from the germline V gene. The chain's CDR3 is CASSYRGQGGHEQYF. CDR3 DNA: TGTGCCAGCAGTTATAGGGGACAGGGGGGACACGAGCAGTACTTC.

This clonotype was recorded at least ten times. V gene TRBV2 combines with J gene TRBJ2-4; the D is unclear. The CDR3 sequence is 14 residues long. V shed 4 bases and J shed 0 bases, with 7 bases lying between them. Germline-derived CDR1 and CDR2 are SNHLY and FYNNEI. CDR3 loop: CASSVRLAKNIQYF. CDR3 bases: TGTGCCAGCAGTGTACGGCTAGCCAAAAACATTCAGTACTTC.

The chain is built from TRBV13 and TRBJ1-1; 9 bases line up with TRBD1. V gave up 5 bases and J gave up 5 bases; unmatched junction bases: 6. This CDR3 spans 14 amino acids. Germline lookup yields CDR1 PRHDT and CDR2 FYEKMQ (reference sequence). The CDR3 loop reads CASSRGTGWTEAFF. The DNA of the CDR3 is TGTGCCAGCAGCCGCGGGACAGGGTGGACTGAAGCTTTCTTT.

This clonotype was recorded at least ten times. The chain joins TRBV7-2 to TRBJ2-3; 10 bases are a match to TRBD2. CDR3 size: 16 residues. The germline gives CDR1 SGHTA, CDR2 FQGNSA. Unmatched junction bases numbered 6, after V lost 3 bases and J lost 3 bases. CDR3 coding DNA: TGTGCCAGCAGCTTGGGGAGCGGGGGGGAAACAGATACGCAGTATTTT. Protein: CASSLGSGGETDTQYF.

This clonotype was found many times. The chain has TRBV24-1 and TRBJ2-5; D may be TRBD1 (6 bases). Per germline, CDR1 KGHDR and CDR2 SFDVKD. CDR3 length: 13 residues. Trimming shortened V by 6 bases and J by 1 base, and 8 bases separated the two germline ends. CDR3 nucleotides: TGTGCCACCAGTCAGGGGTCCCAAGAGACCCAGTACTTC. Protein product: CATSQGSQETQYF.

Only a few counts were recorded for this clonotype. This chain uses TRBV28 with TRBJ2-7; 8 bases fit TRBD1. V dropped 7 bases and J dropped 3; count of bases not matched to a gene: 5. The CDR3 loop spans 13 amino acids. Germline lookup yields CDR1 MDHEN and CDR2 SYDVKM. CDR3 bases: TGTGCCAGCACCCTGACAGGGGACTACGAGCAGTACTTC. Amino acid sequence: CASTLTGDYEQYF.

This clonotype has ten or more counts. The chain combines TRBV20-1 with TRBJ2-7; D is unclear. There are 12 residues in the CDR3. V was clipped by 6 bases and J by 5 bases, with 14 bases between them. Germline lookup yields CDR1 DFQATT and CDR2 SNEGSKA (reference sequence). The CDR3 region is CSAYQNRDEQYF. For the CDR3, the DNA is TGCAGTGCCTACCAAAATAGGGACGAGCAGTACTTC.

This clonotype was seen at least ten times. The V gene is TRBV10-3, the J gene TRBJ2-3; D perhaps matches TRBD2 (6 bases). The CDR3 runs to 14 residues. V lost 4 bases and J 1 base, leaving 9 bases between the germline ends. Germline CDR1 reads ENHRY; CDR2 reads SYGVKD. Here the CDR3 reads CAISGGGGTDTQYF. Written as DNA, the CDR3 is TGTGCCATCAGTGGTGGCGGGGGCACAGATACGCAGTATTTT.

This clonotype was seen at least ten times. The gene calls are TRBV12-3 or TRBV12-4 and TRBJ2-2, with TRBD1 matching 9 bases. Unmatched junction bases numbered 6, after V lost 8 bases and J lost 5 bases. The CDR3 spans 14 residues. The CDR3 reads CASRTGVGTGELFF. The CDR3 DNA is TGTGCCAGCCGGACAGGGGTCGGGACCGGGGAGCTGTTTTTT.

In the case of this clonotype: A read error likely explains this, since a far larger clone differs by one base. No conserved phenylalanine or tryptophan ends this CDR3, so it is likely a read error. The V and J genes are TRBV6-2 or TRBV6-3 and TRBJ2-1; 13 bases are a match to TRBD2. V shed 6 bases, J shed 10 bases, and the junction held 6 bases outside the gene matches. CDR3 length equals 14 residues. Germline V gives CDR1 MNHEY, CDR2 SVGEGT. CDR3 bases: TGTGCCAGCAGCCGGACTAGCGGGGGCCGGGAGCAGTTCCTC. This sequence encodes CASSRTSGGREQFL.